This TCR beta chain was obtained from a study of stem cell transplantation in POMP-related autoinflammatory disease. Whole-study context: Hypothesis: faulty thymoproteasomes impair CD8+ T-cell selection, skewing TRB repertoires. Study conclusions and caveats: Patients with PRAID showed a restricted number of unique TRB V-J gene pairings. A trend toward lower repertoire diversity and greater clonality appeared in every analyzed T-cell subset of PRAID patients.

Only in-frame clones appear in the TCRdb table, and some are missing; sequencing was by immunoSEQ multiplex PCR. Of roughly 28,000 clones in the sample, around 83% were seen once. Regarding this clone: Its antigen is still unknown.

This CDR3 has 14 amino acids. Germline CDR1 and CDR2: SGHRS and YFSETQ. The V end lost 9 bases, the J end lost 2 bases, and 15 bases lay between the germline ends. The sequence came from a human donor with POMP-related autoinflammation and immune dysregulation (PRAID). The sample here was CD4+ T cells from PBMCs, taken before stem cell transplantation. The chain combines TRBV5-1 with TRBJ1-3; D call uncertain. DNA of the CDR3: TGCGCCATCCGTATCGAGGAGGCTGGAAACACCATATATTTT. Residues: CAIRIEEAGNTIYF.